This record looks at one T cell receptor (beta chain) sequence and its context. The data were taken from a study of PD-1 blockade in classical Hodgkin lymphoma. V lost 4 bases to trimming and J lost 6 bases, with 11 bases between them. Looked up from germline, CDR1 is KGHSH and CDR2 is LQKENI. This CDR3 is built from 13 residues. Time point given: cycle 4 day 1 (C4D1), after 5 to 7 weeks of nivolumab. After autologous stem cell transplantation all patients relapsed, and prior brentuximab vedotin exposure differed between cohorts. Patients had relapsed/refractory classical Hodgkin lymphoma with complete response, partial response or progressive disease as best response. Generated by immunoSEQ multiplex PCR, the TCRdb table keeps only in-frame clones and is missing some. The repertoire holds 50,000 to 65,000 clones, with more than 90% as singletons.

The sequencing here drew on peripheral blood mononuclear cells (PBMCs), taken before the fourth cycle of nivolumab. The source of this sequence is a human donor with classical Hodgkin lymphoma. This chain links TRBV18 with TRBJ2-3; D is undetermined. The CDR3 reads CASSLYLVDTQYF. CDR3 sequence (DNA): TGTGCCAGCTCACTTTACCTCGTGGATACGCAGTATTTT.